A single sample gave rise to the 22 T cell receptor beta chains below, sequenced in a study of siplizumab effects on memory and regulatory T cells. Measured with immunoSEQ multiplex PCR; TCRdb has only the in-frame clones, and not every one. The sample contains around 99,000 clones, under 95% of which appear only once. The sample consisted of Tregs sorted from blood. These receptors all come from a human donor in good health.

The rearrangement uses TRBV6-5 and TRBJ2-6, with D hard to call. V dropped 8 bases and J dropped 3 bases, with 11 bases sitting between them. Germline V gene data show CDR1 as MNHEY and CDR2 as SVGAGI. This CDR3 is 14 amino acids long. This CDR3 is CASGFLVGANVLTF. The CDR3 nucleotides are TGTGCCAGCGGGTTCTTGGTTGGGGCCAACGTCCTGACTTTC.

The chain joins TRBV6-5 to TRBJ1-6; possible D gene TRBD1, 6 bases. The CDR3 is made up of 15 amino acids. Germline V lookup: CDR1 MNHEY, CDR2 SVGAGI. The germline V and J ends were trimmed by 0 bases and 10 bases, with 13 bases remaining between them. CDR3 protein: CASSYSLTGYSPLHF. In nucleotides, the CDR3 is TGTGCCAGCAGTTACTCCTTGACAGGTTACTCACCCCTCCACTTT.

The V gene is TRBV29-1, the J gene TRBJ2-7, with a tentative D call TRBD1 (5 bases). This CDR3 has 15 amino acids. Germline CDR1 SQVTM, CDR2 ANQGSEA. The V end lost 4 bases, the J end lost 0 bases, and 16 bases lay between the germline ends. The CDR3: CSVGGSPYSSYEQYF. The CDR3 DNA follows: TGCAGCGTTGGGGGCAGTCCGTATAGCTCCTACGAGCAGTACTTC.

With respect to this clone: At one of its ends the junction is not consistent with the germline gene, which may arise from a read error. The genes are TRBV7-9 and TRBJ1-3, with 8 bases that match TRBD1. The CDR3 has 10 amino acids. CDR1 is SEHNR, CDR2 FQNEAQ, per germline (reference sequence). The CDR3 protein is CASSSRDRHF. CDR3 nucleotides: TGTGCCAGCAGCTCCCGGGACAGGCATTTT. Combining the CDR3 with reference TRBV7-9 and TRBJ1-3 gives the whole variable domain DTGVSQNPRHKITKRGQNVTFRCDPISEHNRLYWYRQTLGQGPEFLTYFQNEAQLEKSRLLSDRFSAERPKGSFSTLEIQRTEQGDSAMYLCASSSRDRHFGEGSWLTVV.

The chain links TRBV7-9 to TRBJ1-3, with a weak D call TRBD1 (6 bases). Looked up from germline, CDR1 is SEHNR and CDR2 is FQNEAQ (reference sequence). V lost 3 bases, J lost 4 bases, and 10 bases lay in between. The CDR3 is 14 amino acids. The CDR3 nucleotides are TGTGCCAGCAGCTTCACAGGGAGAGGAAACACCATATATTTT. Its protein is CASSFTGRGNTIYF.

This rearrangement joins TRBV2 to TRBJ2-1; D is possibly TRBD2 (6 bases). Germline-derived CDR1 and CDR2 are SNHLY and FYNNEI. The V and J ends lost 8 bases and 11 bases respectively, with 10 bases between them. The CDR3 sequence is 10 residues long. CDR3: CASGGTQQFF. The CDR3 nucleotides are TGTGCCAGCGGGGGGACCCAGCAGTTCTTC.

DNA of the CDR3: TGTGCCAGCAGGGGACAGCACAATCAGCCCCAGCATTTT. Translation: CASRGQHNQPQHF. The genes are TRBV6-5 and TRBJ1-5; 7 positions match TRBD1. Germline CDR1 reads MNHEY; CDR2 reads SVGAGI. Trimming removed 6 bases from V and 3 bases from J; junction bases left unmatched: 2. This CDR3 comprises 13 residues.

Here the CDR3 reads CASRQGGYGNQPQHF. The DNA of the CDR3 is TGTGCCAGCCGCCAGGGGGGGTACGGCAATCAGCCCCAGCATTTT. The chain carries TRBV2 and TRBJ1-5; 7 bases fit TRBD1. Trimming cost V 8 bases and J 2 bases; bases outside gene matches: 9. Germline V CDR1 and CDR2: SNHLY, FYNNEI. The length of the CDR3 is 15 residues.

The chain employs TRBV4-2 and TRBJ2-3; no firm D call. The CDR3 consists of 14 residues. V was pared by 5 bases and J by 2 bases, with 11 bases between. Germline assignment: CDR1 LGHNA and CDR2 YNFKEQ. For the CDR3, the DNA is TGTGCCAGCAGCGTCCAGAGTAACACAGATACGCAGTATTTT. It specifies CASSVQSNTDTQYF.

This rearrangement joins TRBV2 to TRBJ1-2, with TRBD1 as a possible D gene (6 bases). CDR3 size: 14 residues. Germline V gives CDR1 SNHLY, CDR2 FYNNEI. Trimming took 4 bases from V and 5 from J, leaving 14 bases between them. CDR3 sequence: CASSGSGGPYGYTF. DNA for the CDR3: TGTGCCAGCAGTGGGAGTGGGGGGCCTTATGGCTACACCTTC.

This clone appeared a single time. V and J are TRBV11-2 and TRBJ2-7; 7 bases are shared with TRBD2. Looked up from germline, CDR1 is SGHAT and CDR2 is FQNNGV. The CDR3 has 17 amino acids. V shed 0 bases, J shed 5 bases, and the junction held 13 bases outside the gene matches. The CDR3 spells CASSLDRGGRRLNEQYF. The CDR3 bases are TGTGCCAGCAGCTTAGACCGCGGGGGACGTAGGCTCAACGAGCAGTACTTC.

This sequence joins TRBV11-3 and TRBJ2-1, with 7 bases lining up with TRBD2. The V gene end was trimmed by 5 bases and the J gene end by 0 bases; junction bases not matched to a gene: 10. The CDR3 is 17 residues long. Germline CDR1 and CDR2: SGHNT and YENEEA. This CDR3 is CASSAPGPSGSYNEQFF. DNA of the CDR3: TGTGCCAGCAGCGCCCCGGGCCCTAGCGGCTCCTACAATGAGCAGTTCTTC.

The chain employs TRBV18 and TRBJ1-3; the D is unclear. CDR1 is KGHSH, CDR2 LQKENI, per germline. The V end lost 3 bases, the J end lost 4 bases, and 10 bases lay between the germline ends. The CDR3 has 14 residues. CDR3 region: CASSPSTWGNTIYF. The CDR3 DNA sequence: TGTGCCAGCTCACCGTCGACGTGGGGAAACACCATATATTTT.

The chain joins TRBV6-1 to TRBJ2-7, with D maybe TRBD1 (6 bases). The CDR3 covers 12 residues. Germline V lookup: CDR1 MNHNS, CDR2 SASEGT. The V gene lost 6 bases and the J gene lost 5 bases, with 11 bases spanning the gap. CDR3: CASSPRTDEQYF. DNA for the CDR3: TGTGCCAGCAGCCCCCGGACAGACGAGCAGTACTTC.

V and J are TRBV19 and TRBJ2-5; possibly TRBD2 for D (5 bases). From germline, CDR1 is LNHDA and CDR2 SQIVND (reference sequence). The V gene lost 3 bases and the J gene lost 2 bases, with 10 bases spanning the gap. The CDR3 length is 14 residues. CDR3 protein: CASSILGSQETQYF. Here the CDR3 DNA reads TGTGCCAGTAGTATCTTAGGGAGTCAAGAGACCCAGTACTTC. The whole variable domain, remainder taken from reference TRBV19 and TRBJ2-5, is DGGITQSPKYLFRKEGQNVTLSCEQNLNHDAMYWYRQDPGQGLRLIYYSQIVNDFQKGDIAEGYSVSREKKESFPLTVTSAQKNPTAFYLCASSILGSQETQYFGPGTRLLVL.

This clone came up once. V gene TRBV14 combines with J gene TRBJ1-2, with unresolved D. Trimming took 5 bases from V and 8 from J, leaving 15 bases between them. The germline gives CDR1 SGHDN, CDR2 FVKESK. This CDR3 is built from 13 residues. The CDR3 sequence: CASSTRLFGGYTF. The CDR3 bases are TGTGCCAGCAGCACCCGGCTGTTTGGGGGCTACACCTTC.

The rearrangement uses TRBV9 and TRBJ2-5, with D maybe TRBD1 (5 bases). V gave up 5 bases and J gave up 2 bases, with 13 bases separating them. This CDR3 comprises 14 residues. Germline values: CDR1 SGDLS, CDR2 YYNGEE. The CDR3: CASSAGAGQETQYF. The CDR3 DNA reads TGTGCCAGCAGTGCCGGAGCAGGGCAAGAGACCCAGTACTTC. The variable domain in full, with the rest retrieved from reference TRBV9 and TRBJ2-5, is DSGVTQTPKHLITATGQRVTLRCSPRSGDLSVYWYQQSLDQGLQFLIQYYNGEERAKGNILERFSAQQFPDLHSELNLSSLELGDSALYFCASSAGAGQETQYFGPGTRLLVL.

This clone is a singleton in its sample. This rearrangement joins TRBV4-2 to TRBJ2-1; 8 bases match TRBD2. V lost 0 bases and J lost 5; bases outside the gene matches: 6. The germline gives CDR1 LGHNA, CDR2 YNFKEQ. The CDR3 runs to 16 residues. The CDR3 region has the DNA TGTGCCAGCAGCCAAGACGGGACTAGTCGACACAATGAGCAGTTCTTC. This encodes CASSQDGTSRHNEQFF.

This chain connects TRBV6-5 to TRBJ1-2; D may be TRBD1 (5 bases). CDR3 length: 13 residues. Per germline, CDR1 MNHEY and CDR2 SVGAGI. V lost 2 bases and J 7 bases, leaving 11 bases between the germline ends. CDR3 sequence: CASSYKGERGYTF. In DNA form, the CDR3 reads TGTGCCAGCAGTTACAAAGGGGAGCGTGGCTACACCTTC.

Comment on this clone: It is unclear where the CDR3 begins or ends on the DNA, so no DNA is shown, and the CDR3 is as TCRdb lists it. The CDR3 loop is CASSTSGLSSYEQYF. The chain carries TRBV6-1 and TRBJ2-7; the table assigns TRBD2, which was not confirmed against the DNA. Germline V gene lookup returns CDR1 MNHNS and CDR2 SASEGT. The CDR3 length is 15 residues, termini included.

V and J are TRBV9 and TRBJ1-4; D is unclear. V lost 4 bases and J 8 bases, leaving 15 bases between the germline ends. CDR3 length equals 14 residues. Per germline, CDR1 SGDLS and CDR2 YYNGEE. CDR3: CASSPREGREKLFF. DNA of the CDR3: TGTGCCAGCAGCCCCCGGGAGGGAAGAGAAAAACTGTTTTTT.

This chain joins TRBV6-5 and TRBJ2-4; a possible D gene is TRBD1 (5 bases). The CDR3 is 14 amino acids. The ends were cut back, 0 bases at V and 6 bases at J, with 9 bases in the middle. CDR1 and CDR2 (germline): MNHEY, SVGAGI. CDR3: CASSYSAGINIQYF. CDR3 bases: TGTGCCAGCAGTTACTCGGCAGGGATAAACATTCAGTACTTC.